This T cell receptor beta chain appears in the sequencing data of a study of CD8+CD57+ T cells in acquired aplastic anemia. The CDR3 contains 12 residues. V lost 3 bases and J lost 5, with 5 bases in between. This clonotype occurred many times. The antigen is not known. Study-wide results and caveats: Both patients and controls carried the same twenty-nine CD8+ CDR3 sequences.

Genomic DNA was employed as the template in profiling TCR beta VDJ and CDR3. MiXCR, run by TCRdb on the reads, gives a single entry per CDR3 protein. The sample shows roughly 130,000 distinct CDR3 sequences, about 46% of them seen only once. The chain carries TRBV12-3 or TRBV12-4 and TRBJ1-5; unclear D gene. Sequences were obtained from sorted CD4+, CD8+, or CD8+CD57+ T cells (not recorded which) from PBMCs. This TCR came from a human donor in good health, serving as a control. The CDR3 nucleotides are TGTGCCAGCAGTTTTGGGGATCAGCCCCAGCATTTT. It is translated as CASSFGDQPQHF.